Shown below are 12 T cell receptor beta chains from a single sample sequenced in a study of T cells in Graves' hyperthyroidism and ophthalmopathy. TCR beta CDR3 region amplification was performed from RNA transcripts. First-round RT-PCR of the TCR CDR3 relied on the HTBI primer set. Each CDR3 protein gets one entry after TCRdb re-called the multiplex PCR reads with MiXCR. This sample has tens of thousands of distinct CDR3 sequences, with roughly 52% found just once. The sequenced sample consisted of blood. These receptors were collected from a woman between 25 and 40 years old with Graves' ophthalmopathy.

V is TRBV24-1 and J is TRBJ2-1; TRBD2 matches at 14 bases. There are 22 residues in the CDR3. Germline trimming cut 5 bases from V and 2 bases from J; bases unmatched to any gene: 19. The germline V gene encodes CDR1 KGHDR and CDR2 SFDVKD. CDR3 DNA sequence: TGTGCCACCAGTGGCCAGGGCGTTTCCGGGACTAGCGGGAGAGGTACCTACAATGAGCAGTTCTTC. Translating gives CATSGQGVSGTSGRGTYNEQFF.

This clonotype was detected ten times or more. V usage is TRBV6-2 or TRBV6-3 and J usage is TRBJ2-7; D not resolved. CDR1 MNHEY and CDR2 SVGEGT come from the germline V gene. CDR3 length: 12 amino acids. Trimming left V 5 bases short and J 4 bases short, with 9 bases between. In nucleotides, the CDR3 is TGTGCCAGCAGTAGGCGAGAGTACGAGCAGTACTTC. It specifies CASSRREYEQYF.

This clonotype was picked up many times. The chain carries TRBV7-8 and TRBJ1-5; no clear D. Trimming took off 5 bases at V and 0 bases at J, with 35 bases between the two ends. The CDR3 spans 23 residues. The germline gives CDR1 SGHVS, CDR2 FQNEAQ. Here the CDR3 reads CASSQMLSPGSKNSAYSNQPQHF. CDR3 bases: TGTGCCAGCAGCCAAATGCTCAGCCCCGGATCCAAAAACAGTGCGTATAGCAATCAGCCCCAGCATTTT.

In DNA, the CDR3 is TGTGCCTGGAGTGCAGGGTTCTCGGGGGAGCTGTTTTTT. Translating gives CAWSAGFSGELFF. The chain couples TRBV30 to TRBJ2-2; D might be TRBD1 (5 bases). Trimming pared 1 base from V and 8 bases from J, leaving 11 bases between. The CDR3 length is 13 residues. CDR1 and CDR2 from the germline V gene are GTSNPN and SVGIG (reference sequence).

The chain combines TRBV10-2 with TRBJ2-1, with 7 bases lining up with TRBD2. The DNA end lines up better with TRBJ2-5; the J call may be wrong. CDR1 is WSHSY and CDR2 is SAAADI in the germline V gene. The CDR3 loop spans 16 amino acids. The CDR3: CASSDWTSIGTGTQYF. CDR3 coding DNA: TGCGCCAGCAGTGATTGGACTAGTATAGGTACCGGGACCCAGTACTTC.

The CDR3 nucleotides are TGTGCCAGTAGTTCCCAGGGGAACACTGAAGCTTTCTTT. Translation: CASSSQGNTEAFF. This chain connects TRBV19 to TRBJ1-1; the D gene is possibly TRBD1 (5 bases). CDR3 length: 13 residues. V gave up 5 bases and J gave up 1 base, with 8 bases separating them. The germline gives CDR1 LNHDA, CDR2 SQIVND (reference sequence).

Note on this clonotype: A much larger clone sits a single nucleotide away, making a read error possible. The chain has TRBV5-1 and TRBJ2-6, with D possibly matching TRBD1 (6 bases). V lost 3 bases and J 12 bases, leaving 13 bases between the germline ends. Per germline, CDR1 SGHRS and CDR2 YFSETQ. The CDR3 runs 13 residues. This CDR3 reads CASSSSGDGVLTF. The CDR3 bases are TGCGCCAGCAGCTCGTCAGGGGACGGCGTCCTGACTTTC. Full variable domain (outside the CDR3, taken from reference TRBV5-1 and TRBJ2-6): KAGVTQTPRYLIKTRGQQVTLSCSPISGHRSVSWYQQTPGQGLQFLFEYFSETQRNKGNFPGRFSGRQFSNSRSEMNVSTLELGDSALYLCASSSSGDGVLTFGAGSRLTVL.

The rearrangement uses TRBV12-3 or TRBV12-4 and TRBJ2-4, with D possibly being TRBD2 (6 bases). The V and J ends lost 2 bases and 2 bases respectively, with 7 bases between them. CDR3 length equals 14 residues. The DNA of the CDR3 is TGTGCCAGCAGTTTATGGGACTCCAAAAACATTCAGTACTTC. It is translated as CASSLWDSKNIQYF.

This sequence joins TRBV7-6 and TRBJ2-3, with 10 bases identical to TRBD2. In germline, CDR1 is SGHVS, CDR2 FNYEAQ. This CDR3 region has 16 residues. Losses at the gene ends were 2 bases for V and 1 base for J; bases not matched to a gene: 3. The CDR3 sequence is CASSLSGTSGTDTQYF. The CDR3 DNA follows: TGTGCCAGCAGCTTATCGGGGACTAGCGGCACAGATACGCAGTATTTT.

For this clonotype: A much larger clonotype is one base distant, so this may be a read error. This CDR3 fails to terminate in the conserved phenylalanine or tryptophan, so it likely reflects a read error. The J gene is TRBJ2-1, the V gene TRBV28; 10 nucleotides align to TRBD2. With 4 bases clipped from V and 12 bases from J, the junction kept 15 bases outside the gene matches. The CDR3 sequence is 16 residues long. CDR1 and CDR2 (germline): MDHEN, SYDVKM. CDR3 DNA: TGTGCCAGCAGTTCCCGGACTAGCGGCTCGGAATTGCGGCAGTTCTGC. It is translated as CASSSRTSGSELRQFC.

This sequence joins TRBV20-1 and TRBJ2-4; 7 bases map to TRBD2. The J segment lost 13 bases and the V segment lost 3 bases, leaving 6 bases of the junction unmatched. Germline CDR1 and CDR2: DFQATT and SNEGSKA (reference sequence). The CDR3 consists of 11 residues. The CDR3 nucleotides read TGCAGTGCTAGTTTGACTAGCTTACAGTACTTC. This codes for CSASLTSLQYF.

The rearrangement joins TRBV5-4 to TRBJ1-4, with TRBD1 matching over 10 bases. The CDR3 is made up of 15 amino acids. Germline CDR1 is SGHNT and CDR2 is YYREEE (reference sequence). V gave up 2 bases and J gave up 10 bases; unmatched junction bases: 8. CDR3 loop: CASSLPGQGRGKLFF. The CDR3 DNA follows: TGTGCCAGCAGCTTACCGGGACAGGGGCGCGGAAAACTGTTTTTT. The full variable domain, rest sourced from reference TRBV5-4 and TRBJ1-4, is ETGVTQSPTHLIKTRGQQVTLRCSSQSGHNTVSWYQQALGQGPQFIFQYYREEENGRGNFPPRFSGLQFPNYSSELNVNALELDDSALYLCASSLPGQGRGKLFFGSGTQLSVL.